A single sample is the source of the 18 T cell receptor beta chains below, sequenced in a study of blood T cell repertoires in COVID-19. Profiled with immunoSEQ multiplex PCR; TCRdb holds only in-frame clones, not every one. The data contain a few hundred thousand clones, approximately 78% of them singletons. The sequencing sample was made of PBMCs or T cells enriched from blood (not recorded which). The receptors originated from a middle-aged man who had recovered from COVID-19.

The gene calls are TRBV5-4 and TRBJ1-1; 9 bases map to TRBD1. This CDR3 spans 15 amino acids. Germline-derived CDR1 and CDR2 are SGHNT and YYREEE (reference sequence). V shed 5 bases, J shed 1 base, and the junction held 6 bases outside the gene matches. The CDR3 is CASSYGTGRNTEAFF. CDR3 sequence (DNA): TGTGCCAGCAGTTACGGGACAGGGAGGAACACTGAAGCTTTCTTT.

This chain uses TRBV2 with TRBJ1-4; tentative D call: TRBD1 (6 bases). This CDR3 comprises 15 residues. V lost 7 bases to trimming and J lost 5 bases, with 17 bases between them. Germline CDR1 and CDR2: SNHLY and FYNNEI. The CDR3 spells CASIATGSINEKLFF. The CDR3 region has the DNA TGTGCCAGCATCGCCACAGGGAGTATCAATGAAAAACTGTTTTTT.

The rearrangement links TRBV9 to TRBJ2-2, with D uncertain. V shed 5 bases and J shed 5 bases, with 7 bases lying between them. The CDR3 contains 12 residues. CDR1 and CDR2 from the germline V gene are SGDLS and YYNGEE. The CDR3 protein is CASRAPTGELFF. The CDR3 DNA reads as TGTGCCAGCAGGGCCCCGACCGGGGAGCTGTTTTTT.

This chain joins TRBV3-1 (or the pseudogene TRBV3-2) and TRBJ1-2; TRBD1 aligns across 7 bases. The CDR3 totals 14 residues. With V trimmed by 3 bases and J by 1 base, 2 bases remained unmatched. Germline CDR1 is LGHDT and CDR2 is YNNKEL (reference sequence). The CDR3 coding sequence is TGTGCCAGCAGCCAGGGACAGATTAACTATGGCTACACCTTC. It translates to CASSQGQINYGYTF.

This chain links TRBV6-5 with TRBJ1-1; TRBD1 aligns across 7 bases. The CDR3 is made up of 13 amino acids. Losses at the gene ends were 6 bases for V and 4 bases for J; bases not matched to a gene: 5. Germline V gives CDR1 MNHEY, CDR2 SVGAGI. The CDR3 nucleotides are TGTGCCAGCAGCGCCTCAGGGGGCACTGAAGCTTTCTTT. Protein product: CASSASGGTEAFF.

This chain uses TRBV14 with TRBJ2-1, with 8 nucleotides matching TRBD1. The germline V gene has CDR1 SGHDN and CDR2 FVKESK. V gave up 4 bases and J gave up 8 bases; unmatched junction bases: 7. This CDR3 is 14 amino acids long. The CDR3 protein is CASSPGQGADEQFF. The CDR3 bases are TGTGCCAGCAGCCCCGGACAGGGCGCGGATGAGCAGTTCTTC.

This clone appeared a single time. The V gene is TRBV5-1, the J gene TRBJ2-6, with TRBD1 matching 8 bases. The CDR3 is 17 amino acids. CDR1 and CDR2 from the germline V gene are SGHRS and YFSETQ. J gave up 2 bases and V 4 bases, and 8 bases lay outside the gene matches. The chain's CDR3 is CASSLTGDGAGANVLTF. The CDR3 bases are TGCGCCAGCAGCCTGACAGGGGATGGGGCTGGGGCCAACGTCCTGACTTTC.

The CDR3: CASSQQGRGGSPLHF. As DNA, the CDR3 is TGCGCCAGCAGCCAACAAGGGAGGGGCGGTTCACCCCTCCACTTT. V gene TRBV4-1 combines with J gene TRBJ1-6; perhaps TRBD1 as D (5 bases). V lost 2 bases, J lost 9 bases, and 14 bases lay in between. Germline CDR1 reads MGHRA; CDR2 reads YSYEKL. This CDR3 has 15 amino acids.

The rearrangement joins TRBV19 to TRBJ1-1, with D possibly being TRBD1 (6 bases). Trimming removed 7 bases at V and 10 bases at J, with 22 bases between. Germline V gene data show CDR1 as LNHDA and CDR2 as SQIVND (reference sequence). This CDR3 region has 14 residues. The CDR3, as DNA: TGTGCCAGTAAGGCGGGGGCTAGCTCCCATGGAGCTTTCTTT. Protein product: CASKAGASSHGAFF.

The CDR3 DNA reads TGTGCCAGTAGTTCGGGACAGAGCAATCAGCCCCAGCATTTT. Translation gives CASSSGQSNQPQHF. This chain uses TRBV19 with TRBJ1-5, with 7 bases aligning to TRBD1. The ends lost 5 bases at V and 1 base at J; junction bases unmatched: 2. Germline lookup yields CDR1 LNHDA and CDR2 SQIVND (reference sequence). This CDR3 comprises 14 residues.

The chain recombines TRBV24-1 with TRBJ2-2; D may be TRBD2 (6 bases). CDR3 size: 15 residues. Germline CDR1 and CDR2: KGHDR and SFDVKD. The ends were cut back, 5 bases at V and 1 base at J, with 10 bases in the middle. The CDR3 DNA sequence: TGTGCCACCAGTGGAGGCGGGGTGAACACCGGGGAGCTGTTTTTT. Amino acid sequence: CATSGGGVNTGELFF.

This clone was detected a few times. CDR3 sequence: CSASYRGTSLSYEQYF. The CDR3 DNA reads as TGCAGTGCTAGTTATCGAGGGACATCTCTCTCCTACGAGCAGTACTTC. V and J are TRBV20-1 and TRBJ2-7, with TRBD1 as a possible D gene (6 bases). The CDR3 consists of 16 residues. V shed 3 bases and J shed 0 bases, with 18 bases lying between them. Germline CDR1 reads DFQATT; CDR2 reads SNEGSKA (reference sequence).

The chain employs TRBV14 and TRBJ1-1; D may be TRBD1 (5 bases). This CDR3 comprises 13 residues. The V end was cut by 5 bases, the J end by 2 bases, with 9 bases between. From germline, CDR1 is SGHDN and CDR2 FVKESK. This CDR3 is CASSIQGNTEAFF. CDR3 coding DNA: TGTGCCAGCAGCATTCAGGGTAACACTGAAGCTTTCTTT. The variable domain in full, with the rest retrieved from reference TRBV14 and TRBJ1-1, is EAGVTQFPSHSVIEKGQTVTLRCDPISGHDNLYWYRRVMGKEIKFLLHFVKESKQDESGMPNNRFLAERTGGTYSTLKVQPAELEDSGVYFCASSIQGNTEAFFGQGTRLTVV.

This rearrangement joins TRBV2 to TRBJ2-3; D possibly corresponds to TRBD2 (5 bases). The CDR3 consists of 12 residues. Germline CDR1 and CDR2: SNHLY and FYNNEI. V was pared by 8 bases and J by 4 bases, with 10 bases between. CDR3 in DNA: TGTGCCAGCGGTCTGAGGGCAGATACGCAGTATTTT. It is translated as CASGLRADTQYF.

CDR3 in DNA: TGCGCCAGCAGCTCCTCCACGGTAGCGGATTCACCCCTCCACTTT. This codes for CASSSSTVADSPLHF. V usage is TRBV5-1 and J usage is TRBJ1-6; D remains ambiguous. The CDR3 runs to 15 residues. CDR1 and CDR2 (germline): SGHRS, YFSETQ. With 3 bases removed from V and 8 bases from J, the gap between germline ends came to 15 bases.

The rearrangement uses TRBV4-1 and TRBJ2-4; D is perhaps TRBD1 (5 bases). Trimming pared 1 base from V and 2 bases from J, leaving 12 bases between. This CDR3 spans 16 amino acids. Germline assignment: CDR1 MGHRA and CDR2 YSYEKL. In nucleotides, the CDR3 is TGCGCCAGCAGCCAAGCGGCCAGGGTGTCCAAAAACATTCAGTACTTC. As protein: CASSQAARVSKNIQYF.

The rearrangement links TRBV7-8 to TRBJ2-7; TRBD2 matches at 10 bases. In germline, CDR1 is SGHVS, CDR2 FQNEAQ. V lost 2 bases and J lost 5; bases outside the gene matches: 9. The CDR3 runs 16 residues. The CDR3 bases are TGTGCCAGCAGCTTACGCGCAAGACTAGCGGGTAACGAGCAGTACTTC. Residues: CASSLRARLAGNEQYF. The variable domain in full, with the rest retrieved from reference TRBV7-8 and TRBJ2-7, is GAGVSQSPRYKVAKRGQDVALRCDPISGHVSLFWYQQALGQGPEFLTYFQNEAQLDKSGLPSDRFFAERPEGSVSTLKIQRTQQEDSAVYLCASSLRARLAGNEQYFGPGTRLTVT.

V and J are TRBV2 and TRBJ2-2; D gene unclear. Germline loops: CDR1 SNHLY, CDR2 FYNNEI. Trimming stripped 2 bases from V and 6 bases from J, with 7 bases between. This CDR3 is 13 amino acids long. The CDR3, as DNA: TGTGCCAGCAGTGAAAGTTTAGCCGGGGAGCTGTTTTTT. Translated, it gives CASSESLAGELFF.